Below, 5 T cell receptor beta chains from the same sample are listed, as sequenced in a study of vaccination and CD4 T cells after COVID-19. Specified treatment: roughly 11-day PBMC culture with coronavirus spike peptide pools or control peptides (ViraFEST assay). The antigens these receptors bind are not known. Oncomine TCR Beta short-read sequencing was applied to DNA from cultured CD4+ T cells. TCRdb redid the calling of the PCR reads with MiXCR, one entry per CDR3 protein. Of about 6,500 distinct CDR3 sequences listed, around 18% are singletons. Sequencing was done on a sample of CD4+ T cells from blood, cultured in vitro. Receptor source: a human donor who had recovered from COVID-19.

The chain recombines TRBV18 with TRBJ1-1, with D possibly matching TRBD1 (6 bases). The CDR3 is made up of 14 amino acids. Per germline, CDR1 KGHSH and CDR2 LQKENI. Trimming stripped 4 bases from V and 5 bases from J, with 14 bases between. The CDR3 spells CASSRTGSITEAFF. The CDR3 DNA sequence: TGTGCCAGCTCACGAACAGGGTCTATTACTGAAGCTTTCTTT.

This clonotype was observed a few times. The chain couples TRBV14 to TRBJ2-7; possibly TRBD1 for D (6 bases). Trimming pared 4 bases from V and 5 bases from J, leaving 9 bases between. Germline V gene lookup returns CDR1 SGHDN and CDR2 FVKESK. This CDR3 region has 12 residues. The chain's CDR3 is CASSRNRDEQYF. As DNA, the CDR3 is TGTGCCAGCAGCCGTAACAGGGACGAGCAGTACTTC.

The count of this clonotype is one. Just one base apart from a much larger clone, this may be a read error. The genes are TRBV19 and TRBJ1-1, with D possibly TRBD1 on 5 matching bases. The CDR3 sequence is 16 residues long. The germline CDR1 and CDR2 sequences are LNHDA and SQIVND (reference sequence). The germline V and J ends were trimmed by 4 bases and 3 bases, with 18 bases remaining between them. CDR3 amino acids: CASSSNSPGPYTEAFF. In nucleotides, the CDR3 is TGTGCCAGTAGTAGCAATTCGCCGGGGCCGTACACTGAAGCTTTCTTT.

This chain connects TRBV20-1 to TRBJ1-2; 9 bases agree with TRBD1. Germline V CDR1 and CDR2: DFQATT, SNEGSKA (reference sequence). The CDR3 contains 14 residues. J was trimmed by 4 bases and V by 1 base; bases with no gene match: 4. In DNA form, the CDR3 reads TGCAGTGCTAGAGGGGACAGGGCCTCCTATGGCTACACCTTC. Encoded protein: CSARGDRASYGYTF.

Remarks on this clonotype: This could be a read error, since a much larger clone is one nucleotide away. V and J are TRBV5-1 and TRBJ1-1, with 8 bases aligning to TRBD1. The germline CDR1 and CDR2 sequences are SGHRS and YFSETQ. There are 15 residues in the CDR3. The CDR3 DNA reads TGCGCCAGCGGCTTGATACAGGGGGGTGGCACTGAAGCTTTCTTT. Translation: CASGLIQGGGTEAFF.